Presented here are 3 T cell receptor beta chains from one specimen sequenced in a study of blood T cell repertoires in COVID-19 (dated by TCRdb to the early 2020s). The library was generated by the immunoSEQ multiplex PCR assay. The table comes from immuneACCESS by way of TCRdb, which keeps in-frame sequences with V and J called. Part of the clones is missing from these tables; in studies checked, under half for an unresolved V gene and the rest for unknown reasons. This sample lists roughly 150,000 clones; about three quarters were detected once. The ten largest clones represent about 3% of the sample. Input material: peripheral blood. These receptors all stem from a man in his sixties or seventies with acute or convalescent COVID-19.

V gene TRBV19 combines with J gene TRBJ2-2, with D uncertain. This CDR3 contains 15 residues. Trimming took 1 base from V and 7 from J, leaving 13 bases between them. CDR1 LNHDA and CDR2 SQIVND come from the germline V gene (reference sequence). In DNA, the CDR3 is TGTGCCAGTAGTATAGGCGCCGATACGGGCGGGGAGCTGTTTTTT. Encoded protein: CASSIGADTGGELFF.

V gene TRBV5-4 combines with J gene TRBJ1-1; no firm D call. Trimming removed 5 bases from V and 2 bases from J, with 13 bases in between. CDR3 length equals 14 residues. Germline CDR1 SGHNT, CDR2 YYREEE (reference sequence). The CDR3 DNA is TGTGCCAGCAGGCCCCCTAGAGGCAACACTGAAGCTTTCTTT. The encoded protein is CASRPPRGNTEAFF.

The CDR3 sequence: CASSLYRGGQPQHF. The CDR3, as DNA: TGTGCCAGCAGTCTATACAGGGGCGGACAGCCCCAGCATTTT. The chain employs TRBV28 and TRBJ1-5; 7 nucleotides line up with TRBD1. Germline-derived CDR1 and CDR2 are MDHEN and SYDVKM. V was pared by 5 bases and J by 7 bases, with 8 bases of the junction left unmatched. The CDR3 contains 14 residues.